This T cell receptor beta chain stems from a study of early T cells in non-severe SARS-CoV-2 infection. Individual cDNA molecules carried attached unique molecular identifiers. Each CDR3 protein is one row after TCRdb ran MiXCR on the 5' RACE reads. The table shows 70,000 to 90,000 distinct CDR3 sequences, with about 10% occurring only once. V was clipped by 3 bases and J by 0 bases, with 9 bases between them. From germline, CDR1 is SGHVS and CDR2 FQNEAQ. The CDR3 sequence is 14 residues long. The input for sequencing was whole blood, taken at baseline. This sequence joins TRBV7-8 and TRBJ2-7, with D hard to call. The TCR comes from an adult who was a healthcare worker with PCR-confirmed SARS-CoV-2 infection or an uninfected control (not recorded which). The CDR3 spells CASSFRQASYEQYF. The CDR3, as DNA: TGTGCCAGCAGCTTCAGGCAGGCCTCCTACGAGCAGTACTTC.